One and the same sample provided the 5 T cell receptor beta chains below, sequenced in a study of early T cells in non-severe SARS-CoV-2 infection. TCRdb redid the calling of the 5' RACE reads with MiXCR, one entry per CDR3 protein. The table has under 70,000 distinct CDR3 sequences, less than 5% seen once. Sequenced: whole blood. All receptors derive from an adult who was a healthcare worker with PCR-confirmed SARS-CoV-2 infection or an uninfected control (not recorded which).

This chain joins TRBV6-6 and TRBJ2-7; D could derive from TRBD1 or TRBD2 (5 bases each). The CDR3 is 16 residues long. With 6 bases removed from V and 7 bases from J, the gap between germline ends came to 25 bases. CDR1 and CDR2 (germline): MNHNY, SVGAGI (reference sequence). The CDR3 DNA is TGTGCCAGCAGCCCAGGGCCGGGACGCGGACGGGGTGAGCAGTACTTC. The encoded protein is CASSPGPGRGRGEQYF.

This clonotype was counted only a few times. This chain connects TRBV7-8 to TRBJ2-1, with D unclear. V lost 1 base, J lost 5 bases, and 9 bases lay in between. Germline CDR1 reads SGHVS; CDR2 reads FQNEAQ. The length of the CDR3 is 14 residues. CDR3 in DNA: TGTGCCAGCAGCTTAGTGGAAGTGAACAATGAGCAGTTCTTC. This sequence encodes CASSLVEVNNEQFF.

This clonotype was seen repeatedly, ten times or more. V and J are TRBV10-1 and TRBJ2-1; TRBD2 matches at 9 bases. CDR1 is WNHNN and CDR2 is SYGVQD in the germline V gene (reference sequence). The V segment lost 3 bases and the J segment 1 base; nucleotides outside the gene matches: 7. CDR3 length: 17 amino acids. This chain's CDR3 is CASSDPQAGGSYNEQFF. The CDR3 DNA sequence: TGCGCCAGCAGTGACCCCCAAGCGGGGGGTTCCTACAATGAGCAGTTCTTC.

The chain carries TRBV20-1 and TRBJ2-1; D unclear. CDR1 DFQATT and CDR2 SNEGSKA come from the germline V gene (reference sequence). This CDR3 is 16 amino acids long. Trimming shortened V by 4 bases and J by 4 bases, and 20 bases separated the two germline ends. The CDR3 DNA follows: TGCAGTGCTATCCCCGTGGGTTTGTTTTTATACAATGAGCAGTTCTTC. Its translation: CSAIPVGLFLYNEQFF.

This clonotype was recorded many times. The chain carries TRBV21-1 and TRBJ2-7; the D call TRBD1 from the table was never checked on the DNA. TRBV21-1 is shown as a pseudogene. This CDR3 region has 16 residues. Written as DNA, the CDR3 is TGTGCCAGCAGCAAAAAAGAAGGGACAGGGTTCTACGAGCAGTACTTC. The encoded protein is CASSKKEGTGFYEQYF.